This TCR beta chain derives from a study of vaccination effects on CD4 cells after COVID-19. The study, taken as a whole, reports: Whether induced by infection or by vaccine, clones showed marked clonal contraction late after vaccination.

As regards this clone: What it binds is not known.

This table comes from immunoSEQ multiplex PCR, and its TCRdb copy is limited to in-frame clones, with some not included. Of nearly 35,000 clones listed, less than 80% were seen once; the top ten hold more than 25%. Within the ViraFEST assay, antigen-specific CD4+ T cells underwent expansion with viral peptide pools prior to sequencing. CD4+ T cells were isolated after around ten days of culture. Nucleocapsid antibodies stayed negative before and after vaccination, showing no earlier SARS-CoV-2 infection. Replacing half the medium with IL-2 medium was done on days 3 and 7. The sequence came from a human donor who received a COVID-19 vaccine. Material: CD4+ T cells from PBMCs cultured with HCoV-OC43 spike peptides, obtained before COVID-19 vaccination. Subset noted: HCoV-OC43 spike overlapping peptide pool stimulation.

The CDR3 spells CASSPRGLRTDTQYF. For the CDR3, the DNA is TGTGCCAGCAGCCCCCGTGGCTTGCGCACAGATACGCAGTATTTT. The chain carries TRBV5-5 and TRBJ2-3; D is ambiguous. Looked up from germline, CDR1 is SGHKS and CDR2 is YYEKEE (reference sequence). Trimming shortened V by 4 bases and J by 1 base, and 13 bases separated the two germline ends. The CDR3 covers 15 residues.